This TCR beta chain is from a study of TIL therapy for anti-PD-1-resistant metastatic lung cancer. For the study at large: Patients had a median age of almost 55 years (range about 38-85). Most patients had lung adenocarcinoma.

Remarks on this clone: Its antigen is as yet unknown.

Trimming took 5 bases from V and 4 from J; bases not matched to a gene: 7. Germline CDR1 LNHNV, CDR2 YYDKDF (reference sequence). This CDR3 contains 15 residues. Study-level points and caveats: Many TIL product clones were absent from baseline tumor, suggesting clonal contraction.

Sequencing used immunoSEQ v3. Generated by immunoSEQ multiplex PCR, the TCRdb table keeps only in-frame clones and is missing some. The sample has over 10,000 clones, around 66% seen once. Time point given: pre-treatment sample, taken before nivolumab and TIL therapy. Pleural nodules or supraclavicular lymph nodes made up most of the excised metastases sampled. The chain joins TRBV15 to TRBJ2-5; TRBD2 agrees at 10 bases. Sequenced material: tumor tissue, taken at baseline. This sequence originates from a woman between 30 and 80 years old with non-small cell lung cancer. The CDR3 region is CATSPSGGPTETQYF. The DNA of the CDR3 is TGTGCCACCAGCCCTAGCGGGGGCCCGACAGAGACCCAGTACTTC.